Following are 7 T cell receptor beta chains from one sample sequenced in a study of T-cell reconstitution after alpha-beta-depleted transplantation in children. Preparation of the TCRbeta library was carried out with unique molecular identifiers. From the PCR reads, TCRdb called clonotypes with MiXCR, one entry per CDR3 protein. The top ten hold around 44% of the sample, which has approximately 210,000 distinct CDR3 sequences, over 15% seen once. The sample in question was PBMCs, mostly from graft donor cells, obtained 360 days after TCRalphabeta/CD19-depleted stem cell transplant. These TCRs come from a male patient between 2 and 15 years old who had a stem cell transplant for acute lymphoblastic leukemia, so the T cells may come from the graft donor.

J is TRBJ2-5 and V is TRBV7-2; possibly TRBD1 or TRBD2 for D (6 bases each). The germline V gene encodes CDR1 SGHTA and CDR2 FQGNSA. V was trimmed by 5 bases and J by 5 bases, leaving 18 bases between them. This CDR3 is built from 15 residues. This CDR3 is CASSPPGHRGETQYF. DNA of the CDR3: TGTGCCAGCAGCCCTCCGGGACACCGGGGGGAGACCCAGTACTTC.

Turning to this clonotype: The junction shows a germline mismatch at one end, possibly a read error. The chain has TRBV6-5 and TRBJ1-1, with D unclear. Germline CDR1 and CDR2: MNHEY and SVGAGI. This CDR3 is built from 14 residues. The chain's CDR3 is CASSYSPLNTESFF. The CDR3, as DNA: TGTGCCAGCAGTTACTCTCCTCTGAACACTGAATCTTTCTTT.

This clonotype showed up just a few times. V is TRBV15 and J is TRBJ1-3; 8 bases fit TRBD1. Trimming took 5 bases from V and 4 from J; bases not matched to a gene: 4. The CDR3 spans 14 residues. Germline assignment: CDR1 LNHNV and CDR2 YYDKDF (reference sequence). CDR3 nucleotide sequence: TGTGCCACCAGCCTCGACAGGGGAGGAAACACCATATATTTT. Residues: CATSLDRGGNTIYF.

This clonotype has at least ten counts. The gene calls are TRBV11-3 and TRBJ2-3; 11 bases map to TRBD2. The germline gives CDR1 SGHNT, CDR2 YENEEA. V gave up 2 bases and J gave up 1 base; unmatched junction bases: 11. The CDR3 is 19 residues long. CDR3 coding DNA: TGTGCCAGCAGCTTAATACGGCTAGCGGGAGGAGTTGGCACAGATACGCAGTATTTT. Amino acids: CASSLIRLAGGVGTDTQYF.

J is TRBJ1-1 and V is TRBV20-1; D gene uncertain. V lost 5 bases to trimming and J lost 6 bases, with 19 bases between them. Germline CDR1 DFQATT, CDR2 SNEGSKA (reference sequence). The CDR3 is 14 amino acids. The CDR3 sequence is CSASTGPRVAEAFF. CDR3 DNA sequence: TGCAGTGCTTCTACCGGGCCTCGGGTCGCTGAAGCTTTCTTT.

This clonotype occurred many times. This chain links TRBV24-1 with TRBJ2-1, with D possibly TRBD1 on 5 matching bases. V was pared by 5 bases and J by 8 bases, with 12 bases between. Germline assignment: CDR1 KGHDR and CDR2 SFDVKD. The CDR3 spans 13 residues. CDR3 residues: CATSGTPWDEQFF. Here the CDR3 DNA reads TGTGCCACCAGTGGGACACCCTGGGATGAGCAGTTCTTC.

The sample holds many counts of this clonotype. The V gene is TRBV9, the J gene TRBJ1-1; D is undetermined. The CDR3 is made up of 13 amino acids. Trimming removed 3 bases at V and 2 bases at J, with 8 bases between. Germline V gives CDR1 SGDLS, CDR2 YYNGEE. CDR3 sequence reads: CASSATGNTEAFF. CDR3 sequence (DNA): TGTGCCAGCAGCGCCACCGGTAACACTGAAGCTTTCTTT.